The sequence of this T cell receptor beta chain was determined in a study of CD8+ T cells in alopecia areata. On the study more broadly: Skin from approximately 6-12-month-old C3H/HeJ graft donors with spontaneous alopecia went to approximately 7-10-week-old female C3H/HeJ mice. Study outcomes and limitations: Relative to normal scalp, lesional scalp, especially alopecia totalis/universalis, showed higher clonality. Sequence data from scalp samples additionally include resident alphabeta T cells of normal skin. Mice gave a clearer picture of TCR sharing than patients did, possibly for HLA-related reasons.

The table lists this clone with many counts. Its antigen remains unidentified. Genes here carry mouse names. The CDR3 is cut off 4 residues early in the read; its end comes from the germline J gene. The CDR3 runs to 16 residues. Germline V lookup: CDR1 NSQYPW, CDR2 LRSPGD (reference sequence). V trimming: 0 bases; J trimming: 0 bases; junction bases outside the gene matches: 4. Isolated RNA was reverse transcribed into cDNA used as the sequencing template. The table came from immunoSEQ multiplex PCR; TCRdb's copy has only in-frame clones and leaves some out. This sample has around 100,000 clones, each found more than once.

Sequencing was performed on lesional skin. The chain couples TRBV1 to TRBJ2-7; 8 nucleotides align to TRBD2. The clonotype was recovered from a C3H/HeJ mouse with alopecia areata. The MHC haplotype of the strain is H2-k. The DNA read from the CDR3 is TGCACCTGCAGTGCAGAGGCTGGGGGGTACTCCTAT. This gives the protein CTCSAEAGGYSY. The CDR3 as a whole reads CTCSAEAGGYSYEQYF.